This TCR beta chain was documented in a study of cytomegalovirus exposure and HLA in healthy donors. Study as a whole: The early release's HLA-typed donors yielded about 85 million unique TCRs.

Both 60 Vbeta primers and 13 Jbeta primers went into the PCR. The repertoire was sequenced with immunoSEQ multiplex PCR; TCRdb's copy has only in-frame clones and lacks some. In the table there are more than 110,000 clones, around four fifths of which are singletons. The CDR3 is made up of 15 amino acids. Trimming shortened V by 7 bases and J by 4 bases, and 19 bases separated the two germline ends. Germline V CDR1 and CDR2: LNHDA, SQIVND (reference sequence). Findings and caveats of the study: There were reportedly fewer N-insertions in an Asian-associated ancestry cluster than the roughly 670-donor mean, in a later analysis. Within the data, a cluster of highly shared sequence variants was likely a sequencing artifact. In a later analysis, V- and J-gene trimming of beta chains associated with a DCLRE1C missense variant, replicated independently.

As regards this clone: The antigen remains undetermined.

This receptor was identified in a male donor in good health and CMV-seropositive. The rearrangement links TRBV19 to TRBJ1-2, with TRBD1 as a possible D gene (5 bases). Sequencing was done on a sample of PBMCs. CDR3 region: CASTPWGGKGYGYTF. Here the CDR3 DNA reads TGTGCCAGTACCCCCTGGGGGGGGAAGGGCTATGGCTACACCTTC.